These 2 T cell receptor beta chains were all obtained from the same sample, sequenced in a study of cytomegalovirus exposure and HLA in healthy donors. Method: immunoSEQ multiplex PCR; TCRdb's copy keeps in-frame clones and lacks some. The table records 150,000 or so clones, around 86% of them present only once. Sequencing was done on a sample of PBMCs. The origin of the receptors is a man aged 18 to 35 in good health and CMV-seropositive.

In nucleotides, the CDR3 is TGTGCCAGCAGCGGGACTAGCGGGTCCCACGAGCAGTACTTC. It specifies CASSGTSGSHEQYF. This chain connects TRBV9 to TRBJ2-7; 11 positions agree with TRBD2. CDR1 and CDR2 (germline): SGDLS, YYNGEE. The CDR3 is 14 residues long. The trim removed 3 bases at V and 5 bases at J, leaving 4 bases unmatched.

This chain links TRBV7-8 with TRBJ2-5; D unclear. The CDR3 is 15 amino acids. Germline V gene sequence: CDR1 SGHVS, CDR2 FQNEAQ. V shed 0 bases and J shed 7 bases, with 15 bases lying between them. The CDR3 region is CASSLAMAATRTQYF. The CDR3 DNA reads as TGTGCCAGCAGCTTAGCGATGGCAGCGACGCGGACCCAGTACTTC.